This T cell receptor beta chain is from a study of blood T cell repertoires in COVID-19. Whole-study context: T cells, B-cell-depleted T cells, or PBMCs supplied cDNA or gDNA.

Source study methods: Reference gene primer amplification in the assay estimated nucleated cell counts. Sequenced by immunoSEQ multiplex PCR; TCRdb stores in-frame clones only, minus some. V, J and clone size were drawn from that table, and D and trimming were deduced from the DNA. This sample yields 130,000 or so clones, of which 80% are seen a single time; under 20% belongs to the top ten. Looked up from germline, CDR1 is SGHTA and CDR2 is FQGNSA. Trimming stripped 1 base from V and 12 bases from J, with 13 bases between. CDR3 size: 13 residues. The source of this sequence is a man in his 60s with active or convalescent COVID-19. The chain joins TRBV7-2 to TRBJ2-1, with TRBD1 as a possible D gene (5 bases). The sample consisted of peripheral blood. The CDR3, as DNA: TGTGCCAGCAGCTTAGTCCAGGGCCAAGGGCAGTTCTTC. As protein: CASSLVQGQGQFF.